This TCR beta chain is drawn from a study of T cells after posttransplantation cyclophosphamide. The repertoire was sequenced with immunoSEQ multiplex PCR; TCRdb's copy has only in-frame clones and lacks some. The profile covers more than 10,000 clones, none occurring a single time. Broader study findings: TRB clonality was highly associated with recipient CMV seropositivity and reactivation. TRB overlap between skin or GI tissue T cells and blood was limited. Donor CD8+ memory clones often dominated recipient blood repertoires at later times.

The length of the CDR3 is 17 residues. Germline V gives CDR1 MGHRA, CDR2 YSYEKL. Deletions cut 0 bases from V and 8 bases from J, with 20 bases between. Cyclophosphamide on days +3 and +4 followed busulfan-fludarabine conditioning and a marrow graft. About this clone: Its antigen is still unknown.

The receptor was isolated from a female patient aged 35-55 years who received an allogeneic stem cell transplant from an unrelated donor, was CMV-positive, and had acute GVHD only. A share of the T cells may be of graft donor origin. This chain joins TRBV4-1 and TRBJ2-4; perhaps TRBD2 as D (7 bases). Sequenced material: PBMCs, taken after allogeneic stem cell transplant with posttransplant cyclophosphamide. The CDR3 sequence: CASSQEGGRGAIYIQYF. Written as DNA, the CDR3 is TGCGCCAGCAGCCAAGAAGGAGGTCGGGGGGCGATTTACATTCAGTACTTC.